One and the same sample provided the 25 T cell receptor beta chains below, sequenced in a study of T cells in localized non-small cell lung cancer. Libraries were prepared by immunoSEQ multiplex PCR; TCRdb keeps only in-frame clonotypes and omits some of them. The sample includes approximately 15,000 clones, around 85% of them seen just once. The sample here was peripheral blood, taken before any cancer treatment. The source is a female donor aged 60 or older with stage I squamous cell lung carcinoma.

This clone has just a few counts. The gene calls are TRBV5-1 and TRBJ2-1; perhaps D is TRBD1 or TRBD2 (5 bases each). The CDR3 has 15 amino acids. Per the germline V gene, CDR1 is SGHRS and CDR2 is YFSETQ. V was pared by 5 bases and J by 9 bases, with 21 bases between. CDR3 nucleotide sequence: TGCGCCAGCAGTCCTATTCCCGGGACCCTCGGTGAGCAGTTCTTC. It is translated as CASSPIPGTLGEQFF.

This clone has only a few counts. This chain connects TRBV5-1 to TRBJ2-3; no firm D call. V was pared by 1 base and J by 2 bases, with 8 bases between. CDR1 is SGHRS and CDR2 is YFSETQ in the germline V gene. CDR3 length: 14 amino acids. The DNA for the CDR3 is TGCGCCAGCAGCTTGAATGCTTTCACAGATACGCAGTATTTT. This translates into CASSLNAFTDTQYF.

The gene calls are TRBV28 and TRBJ1-1; TRBD1 is a possible D gene (6 bases). V was pared by 3 bases and J by 8 bases, with 19 bases between. This CDR3 spans 15 amino acids. The germline V gene has CDR1 MDHEN and CDR2 SYDVKM. CDR3 protein: CASSFYTTGSHEAFF. CDR3 sequence (DNA): TGTGCCAGCAGTTTTTACACCACAGGGTCACACGAAGCTTTCTTT.

J is TRBJ1-2 and V is TRBV7-9, with TRBD1 matching over 9 bases. Losses at the gene ends were 3 bases for V and 4 bases for J; bases not matched to a gene: 0. The V gene's germline CDR1 is SEHNR and CDR2 FQNEAQ (reference sequence). There are 13 residues in the CDR3. The CDR3 coding sequence is TGTGCCAGCAGCTTGACAGGGGGCTATGGCTACACCTTC. Amino acids: CASSLTGGYGYTF.

V gene TRBV9 combines with J gene TRBJ2-1, with 9 positions matching TRBD1. V trimming: 3 bases; J trimming: 8 bases; junction bases outside the gene matches: 6. Germline V gives CDR1 SGDLS, CDR2 YYNGEE. The CDR3 totals 14 residues. The DNA of the CDR3 is TGTGCCAGCAGCGCAACGACAGGGGGTCATGAGCAGTTCTTC. The encoded protein is CASSATTGGHEQFF.

The V call is TRBV5-6, the J call TRBJ2-1, with 8 bases fitting TRBD2. Germline CDR1 is SGHDT and CDR2 is YYEEEE. With V trimmed by 0 bases and J by 4 bases, 3 bases remained unmatched. The CDR3 loop spans 15 amino acids. This chain's CDR3 is CASSLATSGYNEQFF. The CDR3 DNA reads TGTGCCAGCAGCTTGGCAACTAGCGGTTACAATGAGCAGTTCTTC.

V and J are TRBV20-1 and TRBJ1-2; tentatively, D is TRBD1 (6 bases). V shed 5 bases and J shed 6 bases, with 10 bases lying between them. Germline V gives CDR1 DFQATT, CDR2 SNEGSKA (reference sequence). This CDR3 is 11 amino acids long. The CDR3 DNA follows: TGCAGTGCTTGGGACACCCATGGCTACACCTTC. Protein product: CSAWDTHGYTF.

The chain is built from TRBV28 and TRBJ2-7; 9 nucleotides match TRBD2. The CDR3 loop spans 15 amino acids. Trimming took 6 bases from V and 0 from J; bases not matched to a gene: 6. Germline CDR1 and CDR2: MDHEN and SYDVKM. CDR3 loop: CASRSGAGGSYEQYF. The DNA of the CDR3 is TGTGCCAGCAGGTCAGGAGCGGGAGGCTCCTACGAGCAGTACTTC.

The chain has TRBV7-2 and TRBJ2-5; a weak D match, TRBD2 (6 bases). From germline, CDR1 is SGHTA and CDR2 FQGNSA. Trimming removed 8 bases at V and 4 bases at J, with 17 bases between. This CDR3 spans 14 amino acids. The chain's CDR3 is CASRGSSDGETQYF. The CDR3 region has the DNA TGTGCCAGCCGCGGATCTAGCGACGGAGAGACCCAGTACTTC.

This rearrangement joins TRBV4-1 to TRBJ1-1; 9 bases line up with TRBD1. The CDR3 has 17 residues. The germline CDR1 and CDR2 sequences are MGHRA and YSYEKL. V lost 3 bases to trimming and J lost 4 bases; unmatched junction nucleotides: 12. The CDR3 nucleotides are TGCGCCAGCAGCCAGGGACCACAGGGGGCCGGGGGCACTGAAGCTTTCTTT. Protein sequence: CASSQGPQGAGGTEAFF.

This clone was seen just once. V and J are TRBV18 and TRBJ2-5, with a tentative D call TRBD2 (6 bases). Trimming stripped 3 bases from V and 1 base from J, with 9 bases between. The CDR3 loop spans 14 amino acids. The germline CDR1 and CDR2 sequences are KGHSH and LQKENI. CDR3 sequence: CASSPSRGQETQYF. The DNA of the CDR3 is TGTGCCAGCTCACCTTCGCGGGGCCAAGAGACCCAGTACTTC.

The chain employs TRBV28 and TRBJ2-4; weak D call: TRBD2 (7 bases). V was cut by 6 bases and J by 9 bases, with 21 bases left in between. CDR3 length: 15 residues. Germline CDR1 MDHEN, CDR2 SYDVKM. CDR3 protein: CASRPPGGALGIQYF. The CDR3 bases are TGTGCCAGCAGACCTCCTGGGGGGGCCCTCGGCATTCAGTACTTC.

To note about this clone: One junction end disagrees with the germline gene, perhaps due to a read error. V gene TRBV28 combines with J gene TRBJ1-5, with D uncertain. The CDR3 has 12 residues. Germline lookup yields CDR1 MDHEN and CDR2 SYDVKM. CDR3 in amino acids: CASQFSSQPQHF. CDR3 DNA sequence: TGTGCCAGTCAGTTTAGCAGTCAGCCCCAGCATTTT.

This chain's CDR3 is CASSRDRVNYGYTF. The CDR3 DNA is TGTGCCAGCAGCCGAGACCGGGTTAACTATGGCTACACCTTC. This chain links TRBV7-2 with TRBJ1-2; D is unclear. The V gene's germline CDR1 is SGHTA and CDR2 FQGNSA. This CDR3 is built from 14 residues. The V end lost 5 bases, the J end lost 1 base, and 11 bases lay between the germline ends.

This rearrangement joins TRBV4-3 to TRBJ2-7; 8 bases line up with TRBD2. The CDR3 is made up of 16 amino acids. V shed 2 bases, J shed 7 bases, and the junction held 13 bases outside the gene matches. The V gene's germline CDR1 is LGHNA and CDR2 YSLEER. CDR3 bases: TGCGCCAGCAGCCAATATAAAGAGGTCGGACTAGCAGAGCAGTACTTC. This translates into CASSQYKEVGLAEQYF.

The rearrangement uses TRBV7-6 and TRBJ2-1, with D unresolved. Per the germline V gene, CDR1 is SGHVS and CDR2 is FNYEAQ. This CDR3 has 13 amino acids. Trimming shortened V by 1 base and J by 6 bases, and 7 bases separated the two germline ends. The CDR3 nucleotides are TGTGCCAGCAGCTTAGAGGATCGCAATGAGCAGTTCTTC. Translated: CASSLEDRNEQFF.

The rearrangement joins TRBV11-3 to TRBJ2-7; D not resolved. The CDR3 length is 13 residues. Germline V gene sequence: CDR1 SGHNT, CDR2 YENEEA. V lost 2 bases and J 1 base, leaving 6 bases between the germline ends. The CDR3 DNA reads TGTGCCAGCAGCTTATCCTCGTCCTACGAGCAGTACTTC. It codes for CASSLSSSYEQYF.

The V gene is TRBV11-2, the J gene TRBJ2-7; no reliable D call. V was shortened by 2 bases and J by 1 base, with 6 bases between the two germline ends. This CDR3 is built from 13 residues. Per the germline V gene, CDR1 is SGHAT and CDR2 is FQNNGV. CDR3 residues: CASSLSSSYEQYF. CDR3 nucleotides: TGTGCCAGCAGCTTATCCTCGTCCTACGAGCAGTACTTC.

A single count supports this clone. V and J are TRBV6-1 and TRBJ1-4; 8 bases are a match to TRBD1. The V segment lost 6 bases and the J segment 8 bases; nucleotides outside the gene matches: 8. The CDR3 loop spans 14 amino acids. Germline-derived CDR1 and CDR2 are MNHNS and SASEGT. CDR3 in DNA: TGTGCCAGCAGAGGAAGGACAGGGTGGGAAAAACTGTTTTTT. Residues: CASRGRTGWEKLFF.

The gene calls are TRBV20-1 and TRBJ1-1; no clear D gene. The CDR3 sequence is 11 residues long. CDR1 DFQATT and CDR2 SNEGSKA come from the germline V gene (reference sequence). V was pared by 3 bases and J by 7 bases, with 9 bases between. CDR3 sequence: CSARAVGEAFF. In nucleotides, the CDR3 is TGCAGTGCTAGGGCCGTGGGTGAAGCTTTCTTT.

The genes are TRBV27 and TRBJ2-7, with D tentatively TRBD1 (7 bases). This CDR3 region has 14 residues. Germline V gene data show CDR1 as MNHEY and CDR2 as SMNVEV (reference sequence). V lost 6 bases to trimming and J lost 2 bases, with 14 bases between them. The CDR3 region has the DNA TGTGCCAGCAGCTGGACAGGAGGGGCCTACGAGCAGTACTTC. It specifies CASSWTGGAYEQYF.

The chain uses TRBV25-1 and TRBJ2-3; the D gene could be TRBD1 or TRBD2 (6 bases each). Looked up from germline, CDR1 is MGHDK and CDR2 is SYGVNS. This CDR3 has 15 amino acids. Trimming stripped 3 bases from V and 2 bases from J, with 12 bases between. DNA of the CDR3: TGTGCCAGCAGTGAGGAGGGGGTCTTCACAGATACGCAGTATTTT. Protein: CASSEEGVFTDTQYF.

Only a few counts were recorded for this clone. The chain employs TRBV25-1 and TRBJ2-2, with 11 bases identical to TRBD2. The CDR3 covers 14 residues. Germline V gene sequence: CDR1 MGHDK, CDR2 SYGVNS. V lost 4 bases and J lost 7; bases outside the gene matches: 2. The CDR3 coding sequence is TGTGCCAGCAGTGCCGGACTAGCGGGCGGGGAGCTGTTTTTT. Its protein product is CASSAGLAGGELFF.

This clone has a single count. J is TRBJ2-2 and V is TRBV30; D remains ambiguous. Per germline, CDR1 GTSNPN and CDR2 SVGIG (reference sequence). Trimming stripped 5 bases from V and 6 bases from J, with 7 bases between. The CDR3 loop spans 11 amino acids. The CDR3 here is CAWEVAGELFF. The CDR3 nucleotides read TGTGCCTGGGAGGTGGCCGGGGAGCTGTTTTTT. The whole variable domain, filled in from reference TRBV30 and TRBJ2-2, reads SQTIHQWPATLVQPVGSPLSLECTVEGTSNPNLYWYRQAAGRGLQLLFYSVGIGQISSEVPQNLSASRPQDRQFILSSKKLLLSDSGFYLCAWEVAGELFFGEGSRLTVL.

The chain uses TRBV28 and TRBJ2-3; D may match TRBD1 or TRBD2 (5 bases each). This CDR3 has 14 amino acids. Trimming took off 3 bases at V and 1 base at J, with 8 bases between the two ends. Germline lookup yields CDR1 MDHEN and CDR2 SYDVKM. Written as DNA, the CDR3 is TGTGCCAGCAGTTTCGGGACGGGCACAGATACGCAGTATTTT. Protein product: CASSFGTGTDTQYF.